This entry is about one TCR beta chain. The CDR3 is 14 residues long. J lost 6 bases, V lost 7 bases, and 7 bases had no gene match. The germline V gene encodes CDR1 SNHLY and CDR2 FYNNEI. This sample is part of a study of control samples from healthy donors and cancer patients. Measured with immunoSEQ multiplex PCR; TCRdb has only the in-frame clones, and not every one. The sample has approximately 100,000 clones; about nine tenths are singletons. Sequencing was carried out using blood. This TCR was recovered from a young woman in good health. The chain joins TRBV2 to TRBJ1-2; TRBD1 aligns across 11 bases. CDR3 region: CASNSGQGGDGYTF. The CDR3 DNA reads TGTGCCAGCAACTCGGGACAGGGGGGCGATGGCTACACCTTC.